This T cell receptor (beta chain) was sequenced for a study of cytotoxic CD8 clonotypes in ibrutinib-treated CLL. There are many counts of this clone. Germline V CDR1 and CDR2: KGHSH, LQKENI. The CDR3 contains 15 residues. The trim removed 2 bases at V and 2 bases at J, leaving 4 bases unmatched. Assay used: immunoSEQ multiplex PCR; TCRdb lists only in-frame clones, some missing. The sample has some 200,000 clones, 75% to 80% seen once. This rearrangement joins TRBV18 to TRBJ2-7, with 9 bases lining up with TRBD2. Here the sequenced sample was PBMCs, taken after 12 months of ibrutinib treatment. The source is a human donor with chronic lymphocytic leukemia. The CDR3 reads CASSPSAGGPYEQYF. The CDR3 nucleotides read TGTGCCAGCTCACCATCTGCGGGAGGGCCCTACGAGCAGTACTTC.